The 29 T cell receptor beta chains in this list originate from one sample, sequenced in a study of OX40 agonist ivuxolimab in advanced cancers. Repertoires were generated with immunoSEQ multiplex PCR, while TCRdb's copy carries only in-frame clones and drops some. The sample records under 70,000 clones, around 85% being singletons. The source material was CD4+ or CD8+ T cells sorted from blood, sampled in a trial of the OX40 agonist ivuxolimab. These receptors came from an adult with an advanced solid tumor such as melanoma, head and neck, liver or kidney cancer.

The chain links TRBV6-1 to TRBJ1-5; D remains ambiguous. The CDR3 length is 13 residues. V lost 6 bases and J 6 bases, leaving 12 bases between the germline ends. Germline assignment: CDR1 MNHNS and CDR2 SASEGT. The CDR3 region has the DNA TGTGCCAGCAGCGCCTCTTGGGTTCAGCCCCAGCATTTT. As protein: CASSASWVQPQHF.

The chain uses TRBV9 and TRBJ2-5, with TRBD1 identical over 8 bases. V lost 0 bases to trimming and J lost 3 bases; unmatched junction nucleotides: 10. This CDR3 is 17 amino acids long. Germline V gene lookup returns CDR1 SGDLS and CDR2 YYNGEE. CDR3 DNA: TGTGCCAGCAGCGTAGGTGGGACAGGAAAGCCCGAAGAGACCCAGTACTTC. This codes for CASSVGGTGKPEETQYF.

The chain uses TRBV7-2 and TRBJ2-5, with D possibly matching TRBD2 (6 bases). Deletions cut 3 bases from V and 5 bases from J, with 10 bases between. Germline assignment: CDR1 SGHTA and CDR2 FQGNSA. The CDR3 spans 13 residues. The CDR3 DNA sequence: TGTGCCAGCAGCTTCGGGGGTTTCGAGACCCAGTACTTC. It yields the protein CASSFGGFETQYF.

V gene TRBV5-1 combines with J gene TRBJ2-1; no clear D. The V end lost 7 bases, the J end lost 8 bases, and 13 bases lay between the germline ends. The CDR3 totals 12 residues. The V gene's germline CDR1 is SGHRS and CDR2 YFSETQ. This chain's CDR3 is CASWASGDEQFF. The DNA for the CDR3 is TGCGCCAGCTGGGCTTCTGGGGATGAGCAGTTCTTC.

The genes are TRBV28 and TRBJ1-3, with TRBD1 as a possible D gene (6 bases). The V end lost 6 bases, the J end lost 0 bases, and 12 bases lay between the germline ends. Germline V gene lookup returns CDR1 MDHEN and CDR2 SYDVKM. This CDR3 comprises 15 residues. CDR3 nucleotide sequence: TGTGCCAGCAGCTGGGGGCCAGCCTCTGGAAACACCATATATTTT. It is translated as CASSWGPASGNTIYF.

This chain uses TRBV27 with TRBJ2-7, with TRBD1 matching over 7 bases. The CDR3 spans 13 residues. Germline V gene sequence: CDR1 MNHEY, CDR2 SMNVEV (reference sequence). The J segment lost 6 bases and the V segment lost 4 bases, leaving 6 bases of the junction unmatched. As DNA, the CDR3 is TGTGCCAGCAGTTACGACAGGGAGCGCGAGCAGTACTTC. The encoded protein is CASSYDREREQYF.

The J gene is TRBJ2-3, the V gene TRBV5-4; 7 bases fit TRBD1. V shed 0 bases and J 6 bases; nucleotides not matched to a gene: 7. This CDR3 spans 15 amino acids. CDR1 is SGHNT and CDR2 is YYREEE in the germline V gene (reference sequence). The CDR3, as DNA: TGTGCCAGCAGCTTGGACCCAGGGGGTATGGATACGCAGTATTTT. Protein sequence: CASSLDPGGMDTQYF.

The CDR3 is CASSQAGGNLYNEQFF. CDR3 sequence (DNA): TGCGCCAGCAGCCAAGCCGGGGGAAATCTTTACAATGAGCAGTTCTTC. This chain links TRBV4-3 with TRBJ2-1; a possible D gene is TRBD2 (6 bases). In germline, CDR1 is LGHNA, CDR2 YSLEER. Deletions cut 1 base from V and 4 bases from J, with 14 bases between. The CDR3 runs 16 residues.

The genes are TRBV6-5 and TRBJ1-2; 8 bases fit TRBD1. Germline V gene sequence: CDR1 MNHEY, CDR2 SVGAGI. CDR3 length: 14 residues. After removal of 4 bases from V and 10 bases from J, the junction contained 11 bases not matched to a gene. CDR3 DNA: TGTGCCAGCAGTTCAACCGGGACAGGCACAGTCTACACCTTC. This gives the protein CASSSTGTGTVYTF.

The chain is built from TRBV5-5 and TRBJ1-4; D is unresolved. The germline V gene has CDR1 SGHKS and CDR2 YYEKEE (reference sequence). V dropped 4 bases and J dropped 4 bases, with 14 bases sitting between them. This CDR3 contains 15 residues. CDR3 region: CASSPHSLLNEKLFF. The CDR3 nucleotides are TGTGCCAGCAGCCCTCACTCCCTCCTTAATGAAAAACTGTTTTTT.

J is TRBJ2-2 and V is TRBV6-6; no clear D. Germline CDR1 and CDR2: MNHNY and SVGAGI (reference sequence). This CDR3 contains 16 residues. V was trimmed by 1 base and J by 0 bases, leaving 9 bases between them. The CDR3 DNA is TGTGCCAGCAGTTACTTACAACCAGCGAACACCGGGGAGCTGTTTTTT. It is translated as CASSYLQPANTGELFF.

The chain joins TRBV29-1 to TRBJ2-7, with 7 bases identical to TRBD1. Unmatched junction bases numbered 6, after V lost 4 bases and J lost 3 bases. From germline, CDR1 is SQVTM and CDR2 ANQGSEA. The CDR3 length is 13 residues. CDR3 protein: CSVVGTANYEQYF. CDR3 bases: TGCAGCGTTGTCGGGACAGCCAACTACGAGCAGTACTTC.

The rearrangement links TRBV2 to TRBJ2-5, with a weak D call TRBD2 (6 bases). Germline V gene data show CDR1 as SNHLY and CDR2 as FYNNEI. The CDR3 length is 11 residues. V lost 8 bases and J lost 7, with 11 bases in between. The CDR3 DNA reads TGTGCCAGCCTCGGGGGAGCGACCCAGTACTTC. Amino acid sequence: CASLGGATQYF.

This chain joins TRBV5-8 and TRBJ1-2; possible D gene TRBD1, 5 bases. The V end was cut by 1 base, the J end by 0 bases, with 10 bases between. This CDR3 spans 15 amino acids. Germline V lookup: CDR1 SGHTS, CDR2 YDEGEE. The CDR3 DNA is TGTGCCAGCAGCTTGTGGGAGGACACTAACTATGGCTACACCTTC. It specifies CASSLWEDTNYGYTF.

V gene TRBV7-2 combines with J gene TRBJ1-3; D remains unclear. There are 14 residues in the CDR3. V lost 5 bases, J lost 0 bases, and 8 bases lay in between. In germline, CDR1 is SGHTA, CDR2 FQGNSA. The CDR3 nucleotides read TGTGCCAGCAGCCCCGGGAGCTCTGGAAACACCATATATTTT. Translating it yields CASSPGSSGNTIYF.

The chain recombines TRBV5-1 with TRBJ2-1; 12 nucleotides align to TRBD2. The V and J ends lost 1 base and 4 bases, in that order; junction bases with no gene match: 12. The CDR3 spans 19 residues. Germline loops: CDR1 SGHRS, CDR2 YFSETQ. The CDR3, as DNA: TGCGCCAGCAGCTTGTCTCTCCTAGCGGGAGGGCCTCCGTACAATGAGCAGTTCTTC. It is translated as CASSLSLLAGGPPYNEQFF.

Of note for this clone: The sample has other DNA sequences that encode this CDR3 too. The V gene is TRBV2, the J gene TRBJ1-2; D is perhaps TRBD1 (6 bases). Germline CDR1 and CDR2: SNHLY and FYNNEI. The CDR3 has 13 amino acids. V gave up 3 bases and J gave up 8 bases, with 13 bases separating them. The CDR3 spells CASSEGRQGGYTF. CDR3 nucleotide sequence: TGTGCCAGCAGTGAGGGGCGGCAGGGGGGCTACACCTTC.

In its sample, this clone was seen a few times. V usage is TRBV9 and J usage is TRBJ2-3, with 14 bases matching TRBD2. The CDR3 consists of 16 residues. Germline assignment: CDR1 SGDLS and CDR2 YYNGEE. With V trimmed by 3 bases and J by 8 bases, 8 bases remained unmatched. The CDR3 DNA reads as TGTGCCAGCAGCGCCCTGACTAGCGGGGGGGCAGGTACGCAGTATTTT. Amino acid sequence: CASSALTSGGAGTQYF.

The chain uses TRBV5-8 and TRBJ2-3; D could derive from TRBD1 or TRBD2 (5 bases each). CDR1 and CDR2 (germline): SGHTS, YDEGEE. With 0 bases removed from V and 3 bases from J, the gap between germline ends came to 14 bases. The CDR3 contains 16 residues. CDR3 nucleotides: TGTGCCAGCAGCTTGGGATCGGGGACGATGACAGATACGCAGTATTTT. Translating it yields CASSLGSGTMTDTQYF.

This chain links TRBV14 with TRBJ2-1; maybe TRBD2 (6 bases). This CDR3 has 16 residues. CDR1 is SGHDN, CDR2 FVKESK, per germline. The V end was cut by 4 bases, the J end by 6 bases, with 19 bases between. CDR3 in DNA: TGTGCCAGCAGCCTTATCCGGGACTCTTACACCAATGAGCAGTTCTTC. Amino acid sequence: CASSLIRDSYTNEQFF. The whole variable domain, filled in from reference TRBV14 and TRBJ2-1, reads EAGVTQFPSHSVIEKGQTVTLRCDPISGHDNLYWYRRVMGKEIKFLLHFVKESKQDESGMPNNRFLAERTGGTYSTLKVQPAELEDSGVYFCASSLIRDSYTNEQFFGPGTRLTVL.

V and J are TRBV6-6 and TRBJ2-5; 9 nucleotides align to TRBD2. CDR1 and CDR2 (germline): MNHNY, SVGAGI (reference sequence). The trim removed 8 bases at V and 3 bases at J, leaving 4 bases unmatched. This CDR3 region has 13 residues. CDR3 in amino acids: CASQAGGEETQYF. DNA of the CDR3: TGTGCCAGCCAAGCGGGAGGAGAAGAGACCCAGTACTTC.

V gene TRBV5-6 combines with J gene TRBJ2-6; a weak D match, TRBD1 (6 bases). The germline V gene encodes CDR1 SGHDT and CDR2 YYEEEE. V was shortened by 0 bases and J by 4 bases, with 11 bases between the two germline ends. This CDR3 has 16 amino acids. Here the CDR3 reads CASSLAQGTGANVLTF. The CDR3 DNA is TGTGCCAGCAGCTTGGCCCAGGGGACCGGGGCCAACGTCCTGACTTTC.

The chain's CDR3 is CASSGRLAGGYNEQFF. CDR3 bases: TGTGCCAGCAGTGGACGACTAGCGGGAGGGTACAATGAGCAGTTCTTC. This chain uses TRBV6-1 with TRBJ2-1; 14 bases agree with TRBD2. J was trimmed by 4 bases and V by 4 bases; bases with no gene match: 3. The CDR3 extends over 16 amino acids. The germline V gene encodes CDR1 MNHNS and CDR2 SASEGT.

J is TRBJ1-4 and V is TRBV5-1, with TRBD1 identical over 9 bases. The length of the CDR3 is 16 residues. The J segment lost 8 bases and the V segment lost 4 bases, leaving 12 bases of the junction unmatched. The germline V gene encodes CDR1 SGHRS and CDR2 YFSETQ. The CDR3 reads CASSPGTGRIVEKLFF. CDR3 bases: TGCGCCAGCAGCCCCGGGACAGGGAGAATAGTAGAAAAACTGTTTTTT. Full variable domain (missing parts from reference TRBV5-1 and TRBJ1-4): KAGVTQTPRYLIKTRGQQVTLSCSPISGHRSVSWYQQTPGQGLQFLFEYFSETQRNKGNFPGRFSGRQFSNSRSEMNVSTLELGDSALYLCASSPGTGRIVEKLFFGSGTQLSVL.

The chain recombines TRBV15 with TRBJ1-2; possible D gene TRBD1, 5 bases. From germline, CDR1 is LNHNV and CDR2 YYDKDF (reference sequence). The CDR3 has 14 residues. V lost 0 bases, J lost 8 bases, and 13 bases lay in between. Here the CDR3 reads CATSREGEGGGYTF. The CDR3 bases are TGTGCCACCAGCAGAGAAGGGGAAGGAGGCGGCTACACCTTC.

This rearrangement joins TRBV7-6 to TRBJ2-5, with 9 positions matching TRBD2. The J call is doubtful: the DNA matches TRBJ2-7 better. Germline V lookup: CDR1 SGHVS, CDR2 FNYEAQ. CDR3 length equals 16 residues. The CDR3 protein is CASSSILAGSTYEQYF. CDR3 DNA: TGTGCCAGCAGCTCAATCCTAGCGGGGTCCACCTACGAGCAGTACTTC.

This chain connects TRBV5-5 to TRBJ2-7, with D unclear. The germline V and J ends were trimmed by 0 bases and 3 bases, with 4 bases remaining between them. The CDR3 covers 12 residues. CDR1 and CDR2 (germline): SGHKS, YYEKEE (reference sequence). The CDR3 nucleotides read TGTGCCAGCAGCTTGGACGTCTACGAGCAGTACTTC. Translated, it gives CASSLDVYEQYF.

The CDR3 region has the DNA TGTGCCAGCAGGACGTTACAGCCGGGGGCGTCGGGGATCGGGGAGCTGTTTTTT. This sequence encodes CASRTLQPGASGIGELFF. The chain joins TRBV28 to TRBJ2-2; D is possibly TRBD1 or TRBD2 (6 bases each). Germline loops: CDR1 MDHEN, CDR2 SYDVKM. V lost 6 bases, J lost 7 bases, and 27 bases lay in between. The CDR3 covers 18 residues.

The genes are TRBV6-5 and TRBJ2-7; D possibly corresponds to TRBD2 (6 bases). The V gene's germline CDR1 is MNHEY and CDR2 SVGAGI. There are 15 residues in the CDR3. V lost 3 bases to trimming and J lost 5 bases, with 17 bases between them. The CDR3 nucleotides read TGTGCCAGCAGTTATATCGGGGGAAATACGGACGAGCAGTACTTC. The encoded protein is CASSYIGGNTDEQYF.